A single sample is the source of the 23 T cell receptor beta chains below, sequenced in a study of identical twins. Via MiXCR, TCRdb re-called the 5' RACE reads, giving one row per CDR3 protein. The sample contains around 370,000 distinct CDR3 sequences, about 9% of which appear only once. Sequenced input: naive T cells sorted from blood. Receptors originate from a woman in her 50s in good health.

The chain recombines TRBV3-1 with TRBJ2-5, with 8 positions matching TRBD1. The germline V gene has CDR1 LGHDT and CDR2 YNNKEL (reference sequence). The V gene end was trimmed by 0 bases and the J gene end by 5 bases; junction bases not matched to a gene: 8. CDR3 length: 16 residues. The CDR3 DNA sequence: TGTGCCAGCAGCCAAGATCGGGCAGGGGGCAGGGAGACCCAGTACTTC. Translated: CASSQDRAGGRETQYF.

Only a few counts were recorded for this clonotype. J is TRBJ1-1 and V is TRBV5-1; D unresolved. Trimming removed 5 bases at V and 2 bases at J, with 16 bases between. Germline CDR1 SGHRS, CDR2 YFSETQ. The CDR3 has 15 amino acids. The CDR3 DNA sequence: TGCGCCAGCAGTCCAACTCAGCTGAAAAACACTGAAGCTTTCTTT. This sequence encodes CASSPTQLKNTEAFF. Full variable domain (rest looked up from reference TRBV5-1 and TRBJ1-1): KAGVTQTPRYLIKTRGQQVTLSCSPISGHRSVSWYQQTPGQGLQFLFEYFSETQRNKGNFPGRFSGRQFSNSRSEMNVSTLELGDSALYLCASSPTQLKNTEAFFGQGTRLTVV.

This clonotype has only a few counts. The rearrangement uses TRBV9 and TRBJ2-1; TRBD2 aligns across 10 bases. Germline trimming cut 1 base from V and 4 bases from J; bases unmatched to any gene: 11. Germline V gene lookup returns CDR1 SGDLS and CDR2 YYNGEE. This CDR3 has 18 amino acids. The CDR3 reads CASSVSGGVPTYYNEQFF. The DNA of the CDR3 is TGTGCCAGCAGCGTAAGCGGGGGGGTCCCTACTTATTACAATGAGCAGTTCTTC.

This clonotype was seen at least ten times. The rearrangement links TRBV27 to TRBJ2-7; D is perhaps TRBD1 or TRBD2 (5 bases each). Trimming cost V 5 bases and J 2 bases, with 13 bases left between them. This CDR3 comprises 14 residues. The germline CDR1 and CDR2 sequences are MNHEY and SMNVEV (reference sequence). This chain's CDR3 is CASSPDMGAYEQYV. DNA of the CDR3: TGTGCCAGCAGTCCCGATATGGGGGCCTACGAGCAGTACGTC.

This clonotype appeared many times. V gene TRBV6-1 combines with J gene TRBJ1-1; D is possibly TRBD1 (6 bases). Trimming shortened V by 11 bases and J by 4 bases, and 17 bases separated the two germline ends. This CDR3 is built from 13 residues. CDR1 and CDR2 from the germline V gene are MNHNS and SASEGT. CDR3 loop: CASRGWESTEAFF. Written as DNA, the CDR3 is TGTGCCTCCAGGGGTTGGGAGTCCACTGAAGCTTTCTTT.

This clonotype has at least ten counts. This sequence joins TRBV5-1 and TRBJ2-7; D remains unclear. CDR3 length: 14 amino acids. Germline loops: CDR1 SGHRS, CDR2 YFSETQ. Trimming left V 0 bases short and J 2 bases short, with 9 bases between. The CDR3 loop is CASSLGVGTYEQYF. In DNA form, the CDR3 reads TGCGCCAGCAGCTTGGGGGTAGGGACCTACGAGCAGTACTTC. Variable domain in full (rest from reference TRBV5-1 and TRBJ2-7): KAGVTQTPRYLIKTRGQQVTLSCSPISGHRSVSWYQQTPGQGLQFLFEYFSETQRNKGNFPGRFSGRQFSNSRSEMNVSTLELGDSALYLCASSLGVGTYEQYFGPGTRLTVT.

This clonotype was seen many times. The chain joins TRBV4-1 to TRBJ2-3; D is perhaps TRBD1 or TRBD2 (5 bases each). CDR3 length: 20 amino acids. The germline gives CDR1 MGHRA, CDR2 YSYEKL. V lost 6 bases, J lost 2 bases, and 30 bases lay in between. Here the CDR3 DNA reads TGCGCCAGCAGTTTCGTAACTCCGGGGCCGCGGAGCTTTTCCACAGATACGCAGTATTTT. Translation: CASSFVTPGPRSFSTDTQYF.

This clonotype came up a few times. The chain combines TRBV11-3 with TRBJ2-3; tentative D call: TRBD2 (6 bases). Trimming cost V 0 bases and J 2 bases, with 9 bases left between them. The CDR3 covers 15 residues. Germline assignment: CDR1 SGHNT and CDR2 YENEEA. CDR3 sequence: CASSLEAGPTDTQYF. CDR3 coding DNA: TGTGCCAGCAGCTTAGAGGCGGGGCCCACAGATACGCAGTATTTT. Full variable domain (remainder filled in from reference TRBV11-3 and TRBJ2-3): EAGVVQSPRYKIIEKKQPVAFWCNPISGHNTLYWYLQNLGQGPELLIRYENEEAVDDSQLPKDRFSAERLKGVDSTLKIQPAELGDSAVYLCASSLEAGPTDTQYFGPGTRLTVL.

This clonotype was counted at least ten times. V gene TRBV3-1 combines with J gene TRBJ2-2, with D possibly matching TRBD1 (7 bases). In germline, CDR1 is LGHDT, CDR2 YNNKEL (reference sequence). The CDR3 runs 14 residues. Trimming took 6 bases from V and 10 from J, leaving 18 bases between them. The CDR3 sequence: CASSQKTGREELFF. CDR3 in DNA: TGTGCCAGCAGTCAAAAGACAGGGCGGGAGGAGCTGTTTTTT.

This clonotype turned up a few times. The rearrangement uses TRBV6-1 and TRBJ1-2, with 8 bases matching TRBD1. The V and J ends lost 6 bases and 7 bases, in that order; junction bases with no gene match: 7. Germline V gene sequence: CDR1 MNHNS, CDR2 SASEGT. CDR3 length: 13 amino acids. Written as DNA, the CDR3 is TGTGCCAGCAGAGGACAGGGTTCGGGTGGCTACACCTTC. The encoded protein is CASRGQGSGGYTF.

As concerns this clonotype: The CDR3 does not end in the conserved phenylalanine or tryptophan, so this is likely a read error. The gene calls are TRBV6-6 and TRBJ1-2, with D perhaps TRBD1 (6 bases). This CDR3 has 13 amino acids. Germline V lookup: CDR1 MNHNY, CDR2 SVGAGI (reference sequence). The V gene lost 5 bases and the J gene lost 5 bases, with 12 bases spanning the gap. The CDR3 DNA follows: TGTGCCAGCAGTAATCGGACAGTTTATGGCTACACCTAC. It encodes CASSNRTVYGYTY.

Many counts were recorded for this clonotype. The CDR3 is CASSLSGSGNTQYF. The CDR3 DNA follows: TGTGCCAGCAGCTTAAGCGGGAGCGGGAATACGCAGTATTTT. J is TRBJ2-3 and V is TRBV7-2; 8 nucleotides align to TRBD2. Germline CDR1 reads SGHTA; CDR2 reads FQGNSA. After removal of 2 bases from V and 7 bases from J, the junction contained 5 bases not matched to a gene. The CDR3 runs to 14 residues.

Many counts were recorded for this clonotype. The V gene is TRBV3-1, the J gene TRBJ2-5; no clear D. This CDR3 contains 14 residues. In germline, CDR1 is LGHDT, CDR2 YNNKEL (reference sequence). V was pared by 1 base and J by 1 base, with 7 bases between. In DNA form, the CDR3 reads TGTGCCAGCAGCCAAGGGCTCAGCCAAGAGACCCAGTACTTC. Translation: CASSQGLSQETQYF.

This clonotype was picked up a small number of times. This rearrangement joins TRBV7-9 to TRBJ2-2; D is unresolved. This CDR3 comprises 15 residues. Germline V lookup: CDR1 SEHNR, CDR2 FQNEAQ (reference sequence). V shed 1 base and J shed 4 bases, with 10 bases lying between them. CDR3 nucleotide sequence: TGTGCCAGCAGCTTAGTTTCGCGGCTCACCGGGGAGCTGTTTTTT. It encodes CASSLVSRLTGELFF.

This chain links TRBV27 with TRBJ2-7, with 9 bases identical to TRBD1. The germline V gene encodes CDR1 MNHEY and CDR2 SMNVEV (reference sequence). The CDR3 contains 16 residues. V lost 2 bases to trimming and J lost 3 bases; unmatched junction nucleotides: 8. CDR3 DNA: TGTGCCAGCAGTTTAACAGCGACAGGGGGTAGCTACGAGCAGTACTTC. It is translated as CASSLTATGGSYEQYF.

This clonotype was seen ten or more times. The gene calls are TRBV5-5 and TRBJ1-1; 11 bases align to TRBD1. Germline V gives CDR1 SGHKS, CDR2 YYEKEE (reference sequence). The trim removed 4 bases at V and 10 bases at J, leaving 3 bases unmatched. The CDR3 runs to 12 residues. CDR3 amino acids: CASSHGTGGAFF. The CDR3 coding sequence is TGTGCCAGCAGCCACGGGACAGGGGGAGCTTTCTTT. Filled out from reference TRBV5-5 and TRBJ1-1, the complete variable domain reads DAGVTQSPTHLIKTRGQQVTLRCSPISGHKSVSWYQQVLGQGPQFIFQYYEKEERGRGNFPDRFSARQFPNYSSELNVNALLLGDSALYLCASSHGTGGAFFGQGTRLTVV.

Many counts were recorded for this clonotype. The CDR3 loop is CASSQDRGNYGYTF. In DNA, the CDR3 is TGTGCCAGCAGCCAAGATCGGGGAAATTATGGCTACACCTTC. The genes are TRBV3-1 and TRBJ1-2, with unresolved D. The germline V and J ends were trimmed by 0 bases and 5 bases, with 10 bases remaining between them. This CDR3 has 14 residues. Germline CDR1 reads LGHDT; CDR2 reads YNNKEL (reference sequence).

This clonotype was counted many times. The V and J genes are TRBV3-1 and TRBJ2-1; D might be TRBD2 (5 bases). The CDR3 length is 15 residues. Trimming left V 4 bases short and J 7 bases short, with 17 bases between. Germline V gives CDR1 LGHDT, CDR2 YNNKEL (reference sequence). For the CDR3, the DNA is TGTGCCAGCAGCCGACGCGGTCTCTCGGGGAATGAGCAGTTCTTC. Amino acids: CASSRRGLSGNEQFF.

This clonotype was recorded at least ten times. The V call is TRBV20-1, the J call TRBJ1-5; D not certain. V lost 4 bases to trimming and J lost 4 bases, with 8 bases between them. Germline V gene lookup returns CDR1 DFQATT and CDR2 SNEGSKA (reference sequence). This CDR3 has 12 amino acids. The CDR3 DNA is TGCAGTGCTATGGGCAGTAATCAGCCCCAGCATTTT. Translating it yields CSAMGSNQPQHF.

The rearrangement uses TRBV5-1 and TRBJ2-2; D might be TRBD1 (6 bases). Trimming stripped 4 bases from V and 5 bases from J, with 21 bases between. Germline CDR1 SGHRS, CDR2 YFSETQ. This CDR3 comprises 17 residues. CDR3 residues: CASSVWTAGALTGELFF. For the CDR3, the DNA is TGCGCCAGCAGCGTATGGACAGCCGGAGCCTTAACCGGGGAGCTGTTTTTT.

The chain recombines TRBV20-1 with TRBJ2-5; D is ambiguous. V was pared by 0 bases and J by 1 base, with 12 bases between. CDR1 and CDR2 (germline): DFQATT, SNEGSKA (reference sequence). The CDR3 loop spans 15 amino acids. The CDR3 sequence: CSAREGSDSQETQYF. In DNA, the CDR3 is TGCAGTGCTAGAGAGGGCAGCGACTCCCAAGAGACCCAGTACTTC.

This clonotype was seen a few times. CDR3: CASSWAPQGYEQYF. CDR3 nucleotide sequence: TGTGCCAGCAGTTGGGCACCGCAGGGCTACGAGCAGTACTTC. J is TRBJ2-7 and V is TRBV27; maybe TRBD1 (5 bases). V was trimmed by 4 bases and J by 3 bases, leaving 13 bases between them. Per the germline V gene, CDR1 is MNHEY and CDR2 is SMNVEV (reference sequence). The CDR3 is made up of 14 amino acids.

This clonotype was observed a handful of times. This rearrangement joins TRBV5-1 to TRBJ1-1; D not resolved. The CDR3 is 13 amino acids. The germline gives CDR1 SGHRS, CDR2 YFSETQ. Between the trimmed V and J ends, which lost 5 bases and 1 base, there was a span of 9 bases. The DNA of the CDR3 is TGCGCCAGCAGTTGGGCAGGGAACACTGAAGCTTTCTTT. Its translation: CASSWAGNTEAFF.